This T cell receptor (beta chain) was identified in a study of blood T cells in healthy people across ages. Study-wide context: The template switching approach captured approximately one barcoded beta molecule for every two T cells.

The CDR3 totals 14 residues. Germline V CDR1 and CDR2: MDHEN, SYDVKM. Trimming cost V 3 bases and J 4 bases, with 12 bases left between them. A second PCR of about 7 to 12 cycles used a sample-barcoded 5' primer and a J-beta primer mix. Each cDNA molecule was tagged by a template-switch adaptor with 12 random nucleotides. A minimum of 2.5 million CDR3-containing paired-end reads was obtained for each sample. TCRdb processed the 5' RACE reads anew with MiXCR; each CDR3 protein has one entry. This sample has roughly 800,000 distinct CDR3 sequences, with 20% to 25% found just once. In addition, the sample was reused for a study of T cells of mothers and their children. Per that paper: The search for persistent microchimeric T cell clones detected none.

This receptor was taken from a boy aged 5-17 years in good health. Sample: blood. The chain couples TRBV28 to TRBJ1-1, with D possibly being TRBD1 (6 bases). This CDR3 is CASSFGIGGTEAFF. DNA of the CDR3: TGTGCCAGCAGTTTCGGAATAGGGGGCACTGAAGCTTTCTTT.